The sequence of this T cell receptor (beta chain) was determined in a study of T cells in Graves' hyperthyroidism and ophthalmopathy (dated by TCRdb to about 2019). Study-level background: Peripheral blood samples were taken at the time of initial diagnosis, prior to any treatment. The 100 or so discovery patients were randomly divided into training and test sets at a 7:3 ratio. The study also compared thyroid tissue and blood T-cell repertoires from 6 or 7 Graves' hyperthyroidism patients. Prospective prediction of ophthalmopathy was tested in an independent validation cohort consisting of 18 to 20 hyperthyroidism patients and some 16 patients who later progressed to ophthalmopathy. TCR Vbeta CDR3 sequencing of 135 peripheral blood samples (over 40 ophthalmopathy, about 75 hyperthyroidism and 17 progressor patients) is reported in the paper. To identify TCR V-J signatures that set the groups apart, the researchers used a discovery cohort of approximately 98 patients, made up of 43 with Graves' ophthalmopathy and 57 with stable Graves' hyperthyroidism. After blood sampling, hyperthyroidism patients were treated with methimazole at a starting dose of 30 mg daily, and ophthalmopathy patients were treated with high-dose intravenous methylprednisolone. The study at large found these results: Most expanded thyroid clonotypes (frequency above 0.001) were also detected in blood, a finding suggesting that blood repertoires may reflect thyroid immune responses. In cross-validation, a model built on a 13 V-J signature told ophthalmopathy apart from stable hyperthyroidism with approximately 91% sensitivity and 81% to 82% specificity, and in testing the same model reached 80%/75%. Sample size was not statistically predetermined, and investigators were not blinded to group allocation. In validation, progression to ophthalmopathy was predicted by the model with 65% to 71% sensitivity and around 76% specificity, a median of around 6.5 months before onset.

Including cysteine and phenylalanine, the CDR3 has 15 amino acids. Solely the CDR3 DNA is kept, with 45 bases framed from the first base. V loses 3 bases, J loses 2 bases, and the germline ends lie 11 bases apart. The germline V gene gives CDR1 as KGHSH and CDR2 as LQKENI. The TCR beta CDR3 regions were amplified from the RNA transcripts. The TCR CDR3 was subjected to a first round of RT-PCR using the HTBI primer set and the Qiagen OneStep RT-PCR kit. Libraries were constructed in a second round of multiplex PCR, after which size selection and purification were carried out. Paired-end sequencing of the libraries was performed with 100 bp reads on an Illumina HiSeq2000. The published analysis was carried out like this. Raw data were processed with SOAPnuke, discarding reads with adapters, uncalled bases, mean Phred below 15, or no exact constant-primer or identifier match. High-quality paired reads were merged with COPE v1.2.5, and unique nucleotide sequences were defined as clonotypes. Clonotypes were aligned to IMGT TRBV, TRBD and TRBJ reference segments using MiTCR v1.1. Analysis was restricted to V-J combinations with a frequency above 0.0001, which covered about 99% of repertoires. A TCS score was defined as the ratio of F50 (clonal expansion) to E x V (chaos), with BLOSUM62-based TCRdist applied between CDR3 peptides within each V-J. Welch's t-statistics and random forest reduced several hundred V-J features to 13, which were used in a naive Bayes classifier (R e1071). TCRdb trimmed public reads at Q25 via fastp, called clones via MiXCR and kept in-frame beta chains. Identical CDR3 proteins give one entry, which carries the most common genes and DNA. For this entry, the V and J calls and clone size follow TCRdb and not the study's own pipeline. This sample holds roughly 380,000 distinct CDR3 sequences; approximately 15% were observed only once. In total, the top ten clones hold roughly 11% of the sample.

A patient counted as having stable Graves' hyperthyroidism if no progression to ophthalmopathy occurred over 18 months of follow-up. Hyperthyroidism patients were aged 18 to 65 years and newly diagnosed, with disease duration of less than 2 months. Exclusion was applied to patients with uncontrolled infections, other autoimmune diseases, pregnancy or lactation. Diagnoses were established on the basis of clinical symptoms, serum thyroxine and TRAb, thyroid ultrasound, and orbital computed tomography. Ficoll-Paque density gradient centrifugation was used to isolate PBMCs from approximately 11 ml of fresh peripheral blood. Trizol reagent was used to extract total RNA, and RNA quality was then checked on an Agilent 2100 Bioanalyzer. This clonotype was found many times. The target of this receptor is not known. Nothing much larger sits one base from this clone, and base qualities are not available.

The specimen was blood. In this chain, TRBV18 is recombined with TRBJ1-5; the D region possibly corresponds to TRBD1 (5 bases align). This TCR was sampled from a woman aged 60-75 years with Graves' hyperthyroidism. Here is the DNA: TGTGCCAGCTCACCGGGGCTGGGCGGCAATCAGCCCCAGCATTTT. Translated, this is CASSPGLGGNQPQHF.